This T cell receptor beta chain was recorded in a study of shared clonotypes between healthy human individuals. Study details: Participating donors consisted of a couple of women and a few men aged 18 to 49.

The length of the CDR3 is 15 residues. CDR1 KGHSH and CDR2 LQKENI come from the germline V gene. Losses at the gene ends were 5 bases for V and 5 bases for J; bases not matched to a gene: 6. Clones were sequenced by immunoSEQ multiplex PCR, and TCRdb holds only the in-frame ones, with some missing. The profile covers around 2,000,000 clones, with approximately 94% appearing a single time and under 2% taken by the ten largest. Naive CD8 cells, CD45RO-negative and positively selected for CCR7, excluded terminally differentiated effector memory CD45RA+ cells. Donors comprised healthy HIV-negative adults lacking recent acute infections or vaccinations.

The chain carries TRBV18 and TRBJ2-2, with 9 positions matching TRBD1. The sample was naive CD8+ T cells from PBMCs. This receptor was taken from a young man in good health. Some clones in this sample may be carry-over from other donors' samples. The CDR3 sequence: CASSSGTGLTGELFF. DNA for the CDR3: TGTGCCAGCTCATCCGGGACAGGGCTAACCGGGGAGCTGTTTTTT.